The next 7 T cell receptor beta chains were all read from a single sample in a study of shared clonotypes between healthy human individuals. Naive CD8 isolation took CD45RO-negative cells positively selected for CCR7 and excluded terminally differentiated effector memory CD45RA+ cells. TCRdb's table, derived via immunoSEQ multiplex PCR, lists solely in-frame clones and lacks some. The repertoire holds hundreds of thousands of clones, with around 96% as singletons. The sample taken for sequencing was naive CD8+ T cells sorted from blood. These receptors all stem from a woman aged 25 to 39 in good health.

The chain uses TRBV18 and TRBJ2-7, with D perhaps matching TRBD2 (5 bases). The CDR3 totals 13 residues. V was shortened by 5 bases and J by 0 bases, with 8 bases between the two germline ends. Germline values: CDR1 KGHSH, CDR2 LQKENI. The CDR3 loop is CASSEGSSYEQYF. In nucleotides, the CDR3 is TGTGCCAGCTCAGAGGGAAGCTCCTACGAGCAGTACTTC.

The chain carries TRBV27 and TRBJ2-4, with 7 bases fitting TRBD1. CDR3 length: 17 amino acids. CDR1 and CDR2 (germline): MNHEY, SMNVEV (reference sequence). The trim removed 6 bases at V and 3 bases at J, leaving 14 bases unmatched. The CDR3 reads CASSPETGSKGKNIQYF. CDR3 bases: TGTGCCAGCAGCCCCGAGACAGGGTCGAAGGGCAAAAACATTCAGTACTTC.

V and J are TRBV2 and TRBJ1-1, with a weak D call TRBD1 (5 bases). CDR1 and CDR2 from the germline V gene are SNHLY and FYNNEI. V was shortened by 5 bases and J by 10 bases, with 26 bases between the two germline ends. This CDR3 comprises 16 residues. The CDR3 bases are TGTGCCAGCAGTTCAGACAGTGGGTCGGGATCGCTTCGAGCTTTCTTT. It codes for CASSSDSGSGSLRAFF.

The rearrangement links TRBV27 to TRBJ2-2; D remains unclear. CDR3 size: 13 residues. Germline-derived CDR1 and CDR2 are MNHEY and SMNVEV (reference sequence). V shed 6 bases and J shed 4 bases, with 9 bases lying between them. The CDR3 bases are TGTGCCAGCAGGACCCTCGGCACCGGGGAGCTGTTTTTT. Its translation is CASRTLGTGELFF.

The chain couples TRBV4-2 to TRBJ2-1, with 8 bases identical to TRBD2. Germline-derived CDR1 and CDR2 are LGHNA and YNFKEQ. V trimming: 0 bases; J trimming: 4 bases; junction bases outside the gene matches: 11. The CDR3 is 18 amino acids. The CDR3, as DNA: TGTGCCAGCAGCCAAGATCCCCGTCGGGGGGGAGGGTACAATGAGCAGTTCTTC. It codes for CASSQDPRRGGGYNEQFF.

The CDR3 protein is CASSLADSPNEKLFF. The CDR3 DNA reads as TGTGCCAGCAGCTTGGCGGACAGCCCCAATGAAAAACTGTTTTTT. V and J are TRBV5-6 and TRBJ1-4; D is perhaps TRBD1 (6 bases). The CDR3 runs to 15 residues. Trimming removed 0 bases from V and 5 bases from J, with 11 bases in between. The germline CDR1 and CDR2 sequences are SGHDT and YYEEEE.

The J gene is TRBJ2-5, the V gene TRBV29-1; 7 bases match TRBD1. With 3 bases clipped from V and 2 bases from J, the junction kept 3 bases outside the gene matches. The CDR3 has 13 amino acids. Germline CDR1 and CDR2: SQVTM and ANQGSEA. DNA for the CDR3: TGCAGCGTTGACCCGGGACAGCAAGAGACCCAGTACTTC. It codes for CSVDPGQQETQYF.